These T cell receptor beta chains were read from a single sample in a study of naive and memory T cell subsets. TCRdb reanalysed the UMI-ligation and nested PCR reads using MiXCR and keeps one entry per CDR3 protein. The sample lists roughly 7,500 distinct CDR3 sequences, less than 35% occurring once. Specimen: CD8+ TEMRA cells from blood. These receptors were obtained from a human donor in good health. The CDR3 runs from the conserved cysteine through the conserved F or W. A D gene is named only where the DNA matches it firmly. Clone size is shown for a subset of rows, as once, few, many or a class of expanded clone.

few,NA,TRBJ1-1,TRBV6-6,CASTPDKFFEAFF,TGTGCCAGCACTCCGGACAAATTTTTTGAAGCTTTCTTT
large,NA,TRBJ2-1,TRBV2,CASSGTEYNEQFF,TGTGCCAGCAGTGGGACTGAATACAATGAGCAGTTCTTC
NA,TRBD1,TRBJ2-5,TRBV13,CASSFEGTGVETQYF,TGTGCCAGCAGCTTCGAGGGGACAGGGGTAGAGACCCAGTACTTC
NA,TRBD2,TRBJ2-1,TRBV7-8,CASSLSYLREMGNEQFF,TGTGCCAGCAGCTTATCTTATTTGCGGGAGATGGGTAATGAGCAGTTCTTC
NA,TRBD2,TRBJ2-1,TRBV2,CASRATSGREEQFF,TGTGCCAGCAGGGCGACTAGCGGGAGAGAAGAGCAGTTCTTC
NA,NA,TRBJ1-1,TRBV28,CASSKRGISEAFF,TGTGCCAGCAGCAAAAGGGGTATTTCTGAAGCTTTCTTT
NA,NA,TRBJ2-3,TRBV4-3,CASSQTSATSTDTQYF,TGCGCCAGCAGCCAAACATCAGCCACTAGCACAGATACGCAGTATTTT
NA,NA,TRBJ2-1,TRBV12-3/TRBV12-4,CASSLEQRLADNEQFF,TGTGCCAGCAGCCTAGAACAACGACTGGCGGACAATGAGCAGTTCTTC
NA,TRBD2,TRBJ2-3,TRBV9,CASSSPLSLAGGWGDTQYF,TGTGCCAGCAGCTCACCGCTCTCACTAGCGGGAGGGTGGGGAGATACGCAGTATTTT
NA,NA,TRBJ2-1,TRBV24-1,CATSDLGLASEQFF,TGTGCCACCAGTGATTTAGGGCTAGCGAGTGAGCAGTTCTTC
NA,TRBD1,TRBJ1-3,TRBV4-3,CASSQEQGNSGNTIYF,TGCGCCAGCAGCCAAGAACAGGGGAACTCTGGAAACACCATATATTTT
NA,NA,TRBJ2-2,TRBV6-5,CASSYRPPGVTWTGELFF,TGTGCCAGCAGTTACCGACCCCCCGGGGTAACATGGACCGGGGAGCTGTTTTTT
medium-sized,NA,TRBJ1-2,TRBV4-3,CASSQEVMGSGLYGYTF,TGCGCCAGCAGCCAAGAGGTAATGGGCAGTGGCCTCTATGGCTACACCTTC
few,NA,TRBJ2-2,TRBV4-3,CASSQVVTGELFF,TGCGCCAGCAGCCAAGTGGTCACCGGGGAGCTGTTTTTT
few,TRBD1,TRBJ1-1,TRBV9,CASSEGQGRYTEAFF,TGTGCCAGCAGCGAGGGACAGGGGCGTTACACTGAAGCTTTCTTT
NA,NA,TRBJ2-7,TRBV27,CASMGTPNYEQYF,TGTGCCAGCATGGGGACTCCCAACTACGAGCAGTACTTC
NA,NA,TRBJ2-1,TRBV27,CASGPGTRGANEQFF,TGTGCCAGCGGACCCGGGACCCGGGGGGCGAATGAGCAGTTCTTC
NA,NA,TRBJ2-1,TRBV7-6,CASSLRGGRGDEQFF,TGTGCCAGCAGCTTAAGAGGCGGGCGGGGAGATGAGCAGTTCTTC